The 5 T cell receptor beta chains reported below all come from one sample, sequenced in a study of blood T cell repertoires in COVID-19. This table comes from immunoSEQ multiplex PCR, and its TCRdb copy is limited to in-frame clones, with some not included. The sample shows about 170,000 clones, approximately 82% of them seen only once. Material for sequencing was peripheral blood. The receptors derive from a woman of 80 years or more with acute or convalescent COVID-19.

CDR3 in DNA: TGTGCCAGCAGAGAGGGGGTCGGACTAGCGGGACGAGAGACCCAGTACTTC. This codes for CASREGVGLAGRETQYF. J is TRBJ2-5 and V is TRBV9; TRBD2 agrees at 12 bases. The ends lost 5 bases at V and 4 bases at J; junction bases unmatched: 12. Germline V lookup: CDR1 SGDLS, CDR2 YYNGEE. This CDR3 comprises 17 residues.

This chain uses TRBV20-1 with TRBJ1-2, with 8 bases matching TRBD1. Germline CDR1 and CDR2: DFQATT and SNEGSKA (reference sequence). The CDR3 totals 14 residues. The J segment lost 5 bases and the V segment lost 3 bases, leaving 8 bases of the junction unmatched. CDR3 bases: TGCAGTGCTAGTTTGTTGGACAGGGTTTATGGCTACACCTTC. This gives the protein CSASLLDRVYGYTF.

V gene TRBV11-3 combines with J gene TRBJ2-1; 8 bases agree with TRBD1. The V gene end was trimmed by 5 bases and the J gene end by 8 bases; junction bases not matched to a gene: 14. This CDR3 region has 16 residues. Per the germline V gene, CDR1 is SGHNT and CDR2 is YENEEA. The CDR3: CASSASYRDRKDEQFF. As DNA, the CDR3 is TGTGCCAGCAGCGCATCGTACCGGGACAGGAAGGATGAGCAGTTCTTC.

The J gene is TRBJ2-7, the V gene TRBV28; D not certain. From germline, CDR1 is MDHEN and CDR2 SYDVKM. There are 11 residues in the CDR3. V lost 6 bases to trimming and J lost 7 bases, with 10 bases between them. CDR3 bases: TGTGCCAGCAGGACCTTGGAGGAGCAGTACTTC. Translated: CASRTLEEQYF.

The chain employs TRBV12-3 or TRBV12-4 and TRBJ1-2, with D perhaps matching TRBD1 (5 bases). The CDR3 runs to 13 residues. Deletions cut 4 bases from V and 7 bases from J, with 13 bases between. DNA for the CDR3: TGTGCCAGCAGTTCGCAGGGATTACGTGGCTACACCTTC. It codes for CASSSQGLRGYTF.